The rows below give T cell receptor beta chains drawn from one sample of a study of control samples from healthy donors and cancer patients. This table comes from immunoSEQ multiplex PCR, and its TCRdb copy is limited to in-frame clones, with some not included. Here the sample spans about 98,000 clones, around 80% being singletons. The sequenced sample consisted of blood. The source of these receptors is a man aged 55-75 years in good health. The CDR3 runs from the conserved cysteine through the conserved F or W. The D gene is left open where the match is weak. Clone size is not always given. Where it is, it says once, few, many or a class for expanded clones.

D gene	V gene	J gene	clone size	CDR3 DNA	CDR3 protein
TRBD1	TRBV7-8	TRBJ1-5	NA	TGTGCCAGCAGCTTGGCTACAGGGGGCAATCAGCCCCAGCATTTT	CASSLATGGNQPQHF
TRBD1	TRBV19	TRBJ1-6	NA	TGTGCCAGTAGTATTAACAGGGGAAATTCACCCCTCCACTTT	CASSINRGNSPLHF
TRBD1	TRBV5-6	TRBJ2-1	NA	TGTGCCAGCAGCTGGGGGGACAGGGCCTACAATGAGCAGTTCTTC	CASSWGDRAYNEQFF
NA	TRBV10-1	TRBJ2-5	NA	TGCGCCAGCAGTGGGGGAAAAGAGACCCAGTACTTC	CASSGGKETQYF
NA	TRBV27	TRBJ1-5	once	TGTGCCAGCAGTTTATCTCAGGGAGGAAATCAGCCCCAGCATTTT	CASSLSQGGNQPQHF
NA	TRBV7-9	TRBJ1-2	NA	TGTGCCAGCACAACCCCGCCCTTCTATGGCTACACCTTC	CASTTPPFYGYTF
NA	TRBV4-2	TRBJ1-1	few	TGTGCCAGCAGCCAAGAAGGAACAGGGACCACTGAAGCTTTCTTT	CASSQEGTGTTEAFF
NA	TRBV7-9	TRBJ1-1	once	TGTGCCAGCAGCTTACAGGGCGCGACTGAAGCTTTCTTT	CASSLQGATEAFF
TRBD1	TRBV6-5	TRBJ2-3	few	TGTGCCAGCAGCCTGACAGGGGGCGAGGTAGATACGCAGTATTTT	CASSLTGGEVDTQYF
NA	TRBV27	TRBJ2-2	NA	TGTGCCAGCAGTTCCCCGACTAGGAGAAGGGGCGGGGAGCTGTTTTTT	CASSSPTRRRGGELFF
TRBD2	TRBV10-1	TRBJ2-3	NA	TGCGCCAGCAGTCCGGGACTAGCGGTAGATACGCAGTATTTT	CASSPGLAVDTQYF
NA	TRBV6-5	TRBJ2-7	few	TGTGCCAGCACCAAGGGGGGGGGCGGCTACGAGCAGTACTTC	CASTKGGGGYEQYF
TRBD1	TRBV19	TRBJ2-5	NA	TGTGCCAGTAGTATGCAACAGGGGGTGGAGACCCAGTACTTC	CASSMQQGVETQYF
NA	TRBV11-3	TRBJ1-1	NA	TGTGCCAGCAGCTTAGGTGGACTAAACACTGAAGCTTTCTTT	CASSLGGLNTEAFF
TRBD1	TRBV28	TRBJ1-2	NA	TGTGCCAGCAGGGGACAGGGGGCAGGTTATGGCTACACCTTC	CASRGQGAGYGYTF